A single TCR beta chain is shown here with its context. What it binds is unknown. V was clipped by 10 bases and J by 2 bases; unmatched bases: 14. CDR1 and CDR2 (germline): MNHNY, SVGAGI (reference sequence). The CDR3 spans 16 residues. These data are taken from a study of cytomegalovirus exposure and HLA in healthy donors. Study outcomes and limitations: There were a few CMV-associated chains whose specificity for CMV antigens was confirmed in vitro. Per a prior analysis, the majority of TCR beta V segments were productive roughly 90% or roughly 30% of the time. Later analysis found that TCR beta chains associated with HLA were more clonally expanded than other, equally common chains.

The PCR made use of 60 Vbeta and 13 Jbeta primers. TCRdb's table, derived via immunoSEQ multiplex PCR, lists solely in-frame clones and lacks some. Here the sample table reports around 150,000 clones. This TCR came from a man aged 35-49 years in good health and CMV-seronegative. Sequenced material: PBMCs. J is TRBJ1-1 and V is TRBV6-6, with 9 bases fitting TRBD1. The DNA for the CDR3 is TGTGCCATCCGAGGCCTCGGGACAGGGTTAAACACTGAAGCTTTCTTT. It is translated as CAIRGLGTGLNTEAFF.